The 5 T cell receptor beta chains reported below all come from one sample, sequenced in a study of a mutant IDH1 vaccine in newly diagnosed glioma. Antigens of these TCRs are unknown. Using immunoSEQ multiplex PCR, the repertoire was profiled, and TCRdb retains in-frame clones only, with some absent. This sample has over 50,000 clones, with 70% to 90% found just once. The time point was: week 5, during vaccination. In every dose of vaccine, 300 ug of mutant IDH1 20-mer peptide was given alongside topical imiquimod. The input for sequencing was PBMCs, taken from a glioma patient whose treatment included an IDH1 peptide vaccine. Every receptor here comes from a woman between 40 and 55 years old with glioma.

The V and J genes are TRBV19 and TRBJ1-5; TRBD1 agrees at 8 bases. CDR1 is LNHDA, CDR2 SQIVND, per germline (reference sequence). This CDR3 region has 13 residues. V lost 9 bases to trimming and J lost 7 bases; unmatched junction nucleotides: 8. CDR3 sequence: CASRTGLGQPQHF. CDR3 DNA: TGTGCCAGCCGGACAGGGCTAGGGCAGCCCCAGCATTTT. Full variable domain (rest looked up from reference TRBV19 and TRBJ1-5): DGGITQSPKYLFRKEGQNVTLSCEQNLNHDAMYWYRQDPGQGLRLIYYSQIVNDFQKGDIAEGYSVSREKKESFPLTVTSAQKNPTAFYLCASRTGLGQPQHFGDGTRLSIL.

The chain joins TRBV6-1 to TRBJ2-5, with D possibly TRBD1 on 6 matching bases. Germline V lookup: CDR1 MNHNS, CDR2 SASEGT. The CDR3 runs 14 residues. Trimming stripped 7 bases from V and 1 base from J, with 13 bases between. CDR3 loop: CASTKDSRQETQYF. The CDR3 DNA sequence: TGTGCCAGCACCAAGGACAGTCGCCAAGAGACCCAGTACTTC.

The rearrangement joins TRBV7-2 to TRBJ1-5; D uncertain. Deletions cut 5 bases from V and 7 bases from J, with 18 bases between. Germline-derived CDR1 and CDR2 are SGHTA and FQGNSA. There are 15 residues in the CDR3. CDR3 nucleotide sequence: TGTGCCAGCAGCCCCCCTGGCTGGACCCTACAGCCCCAGCATTTT. Protein product: CASSPPGWTLQPQHF.

The rearrangement links TRBV10-2 to TRBJ2-3; tentative D call: TRBD2 (5 bases). This CDR3 is built from 14 residues. The V end was cut by 9 bases, the J end by 6 bases, with 19 bases between. Germline V gene sequence: CDR1 WSHSY, CDR2 SAAADI. CDR3 loop: CASRPGRRGDTQYF. For the CDR3, the DNA is TGCGCCAGTCGACCAGGCCGGCGCGGGGATACGCAGTATTTT.

The V and J genes are TRBV2 and TRBJ2-7; D gene ambiguous. Germline-derived CDR1 and CDR2 are SNHLY and FYNNEI. Trimming took 2 bases from V and 2 from J, leaving 10 bases between them. The CDR3 covers 14 residues. CDR3 protein: CASSEMQSPYEQYF. In nucleotides, the CDR3 is TGTGCCAGCAGTGAAATGCAGTCGCCCTACGAGCAGTACTTC.